A selection of T cell receptor beta chains follows, all from one sample in a study of T cells in localized non-small cell lung cancer. TCRdb's copy holds only in-frame clones and misses some; the assay was immunoSEQ multiplex PCR. The top ten clones hold approximately 13% of a sample with 72,000 or so clones, about 83% of them seen once. This sample comprised peripheral blood, obtained before any cancer treatment. Every receptor here comes from an older female donor with stage I lung adenocarcinoma. The CDR3 runs from the conserved cysteine through the conserved F or W. D genes are given only for firm matches. The size entry is marked missing in some rows and otherwise reads once, few, many or a size class.

v_gene	abundance	d_gene	j_gene	CDR3nt	CDR3aa
TRBV19	-	-	TRBJ1-2	TGTGCCAGTAGTGGATACAGGGAAAACTATGGCTACACCTTC	CASSGYRENYGYTF
TRBV15	-	-	TRBJ2-7	TGTGCCACCAGCAGAGGTACCTTGAGCTCCTACGAGCAGTACTTC	CATSRGTLSSYEQYF
TRBV6-1	few	-	TRBJ1-1	TGTGCCACTTCGGTAGGGTGGGGATACACTGAAGCTTTCTTT	CATSVGWGYTEAFF
TRBV5-1	-	-	TRBJ2-1	TGCGCCAGCAGCCACGGGTCCAACAATGAGCAGTTCTTC	CASSHGSNNEQFF
TRBV5-1	-	-	TRBJ1-2	TGCGCCAGCAGCTTAGAGTCCGCGGGTGGCTACACCTTC	CASSLESAGGYTF
TRBV27	-	-	TRBJ1-1	TGTGCCAGCAGTTTATTTTCAGGGGCGCCTCTGAACACTGAAGCTTTCTTT	CASSLFSGAPLNTEAFF
TRBV7-9	few	-	TRBJ1-2	TGTGCCAGCAGCTTAGGAGGAGTAGATGGCTACACCTTC	CASSLGGVDGYTF
TRBV7-2	-	-	TRBJ2-7	TGTGCCAGCAGCTCTTACTCTGAACGGCACGAGCAGTACTTC	CASSSYSERHEQYF
TRBV28	few	-	TRBJ1-5	TGTGCCAGCAGTTTACGGGCGGTGAGATATAGCAATCAGCCCCAGCATTTT	CASSLRAVRYSNQPQHF
TRBV5-1	-	-	TRBJ2-7	TGCGCCAGCAGCTCAGGGGAAACGTACGAGCAGTACTTC	CASSSGETYEQYF
TRBV19	-	TRBD1	TRBJ1-5	TGTGCCAGTAGTACAGTTACAGGGGGCGGCCAGCCCCAGCATTTT	CASSTVTGGGQPQHF
TRBV2	-	-	TRBJ1-1	TGTGCCAGCAGTGAGGAGGGGAAGAGGAACACTGAAGCTTTCTTT	CASSEEGKRNTEAFF
TRBV11-2	-	-	TRBJ1-4	TGTGCCAGCAGCTCTCTCACTGGCCAACGTGATGAAAAACTGTTTTTT	CASSSLTGQRDEKLFF
TRBV19	few	TRBD2	TRBJ2-1	TGTGCCAGTAGCGCCGGGACTAGCCCTTTAAATGAGCAGTTCTTC	CASSAGTSPLNEQFF
TRBV9	-	TRBD1	TRBJ1-6	TGTGCCAGCAGCGCCTGGGACAGATGGTCACCCCTCCACTTT	CASSAWDRWSPLHF